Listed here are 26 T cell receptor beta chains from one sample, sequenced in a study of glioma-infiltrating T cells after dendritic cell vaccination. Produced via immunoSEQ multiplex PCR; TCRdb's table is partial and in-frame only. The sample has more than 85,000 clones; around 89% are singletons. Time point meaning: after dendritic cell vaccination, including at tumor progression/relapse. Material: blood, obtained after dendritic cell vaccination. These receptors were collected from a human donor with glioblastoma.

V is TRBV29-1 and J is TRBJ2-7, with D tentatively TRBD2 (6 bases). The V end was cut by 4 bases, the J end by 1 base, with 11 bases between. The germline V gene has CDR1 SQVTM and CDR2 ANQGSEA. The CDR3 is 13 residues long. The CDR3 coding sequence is TGCAGCGTTGCTCAGGGAGGATCCTACGAGCAGTACTTC. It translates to CSVAQGGSYEQYF.

The CDR3: CASSQELLRAQYF. CDR3 DNA sequence: TGCGCCAGCAGCCAAGAACTCTTGAGGGCGCAGTACTTC. V usage is TRBV4-1 and J usage is TRBJ2-7, with a possible D match to TRBD2 (5 bases). Germline V gene data show CDR1 as MGHRA and CDR2 as YSYEKL. The CDR3 length is 13 residues. With 0 bases removed from V and 9 bases from J, the gap between germline ends came to 12 bases.

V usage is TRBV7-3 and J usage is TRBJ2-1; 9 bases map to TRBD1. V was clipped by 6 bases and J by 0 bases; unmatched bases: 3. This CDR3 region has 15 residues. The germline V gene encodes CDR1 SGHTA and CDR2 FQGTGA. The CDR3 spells CASRPTGGSYNEQFF. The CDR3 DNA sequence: TGTGCCAGCAGACCGACAGGGGGCTCCTACAATGAGCAGTTCTTC.

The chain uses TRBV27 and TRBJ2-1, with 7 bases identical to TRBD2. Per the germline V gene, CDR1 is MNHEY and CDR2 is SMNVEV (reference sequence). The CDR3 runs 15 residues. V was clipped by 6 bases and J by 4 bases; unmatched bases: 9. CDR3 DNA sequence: TGTGCCAGCAGGTATAGCGGGCCTGGATACAATGAGCAGTTCTTC. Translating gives CASRYSGPGYNEQFF.

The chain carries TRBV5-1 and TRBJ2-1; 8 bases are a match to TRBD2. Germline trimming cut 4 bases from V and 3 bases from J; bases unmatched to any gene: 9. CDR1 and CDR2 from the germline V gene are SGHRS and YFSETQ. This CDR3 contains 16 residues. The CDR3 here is CASSQRAGAFYNEQFF. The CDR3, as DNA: TGCGCCAGCAGCCAACGAGCGGGGGCCTTCTACAATGAGCAGTTCTTC. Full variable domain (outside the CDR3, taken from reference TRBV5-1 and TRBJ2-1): KAGVTQTPRYLIKTRGQQVTLSCSPISGHRSVSWYQQTPGQGLQFLFEYFSETQRNKGNFPGRFSGRQFSNSRSEMNVSTLELGDSALYLCASSQRAGAFYNEQFFGPGTRLTVL.

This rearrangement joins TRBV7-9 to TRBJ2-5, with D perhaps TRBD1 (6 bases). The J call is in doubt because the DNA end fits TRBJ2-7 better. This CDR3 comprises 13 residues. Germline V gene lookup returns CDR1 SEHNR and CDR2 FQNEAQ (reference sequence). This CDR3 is CASSYRESYEQYF. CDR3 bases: TGTGCCAGCAGCTACAGGGAGTCCTACGAGCAGTACTTC.

The CDR3 DNA reads TGTGCCAGCAGCGTATCGGGACAGGGGGCTGGTGGCTACACCTTC. Translated, it gives CASSVSGQGAGGYTF. The V and J genes are TRBV9 and TRBJ1-2, with 12 positions matching TRBD1. The CDR3 sequence is 15 residues long. V trimming: 1 base; J trimming: 7 bases; junction bases outside the gene matches: 5. CDR1 and CDR2 from the germline V gene are SGDLS and YYNGEE.

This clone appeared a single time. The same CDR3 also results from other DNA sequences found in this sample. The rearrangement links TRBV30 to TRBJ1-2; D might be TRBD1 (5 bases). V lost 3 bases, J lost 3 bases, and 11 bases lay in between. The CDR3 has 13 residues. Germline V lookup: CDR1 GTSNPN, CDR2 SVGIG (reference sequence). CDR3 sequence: CAWSPSRDYGYTF. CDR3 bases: TGTGCCTGGAGCCCTTCCAGGGACTATGGCTACACCTTC.

The CDR3 is CAISPGAGGTDEQYF. CDR3 coding DNA: TGTGCCATCAGTCCGGGGGCGGGAGGAACGGACGAGCAGTACTTC. The gene calls are TRBV10-3 and TRBJ2-5; 8 bases agree with TRBD2. The closer fit of TRBJ2-7 to the DNA end suggests the J call may be wrong. CDR1 is ENHRY, CDR2 SYGVKD, per germline. This CDR3 contains 15 residues.

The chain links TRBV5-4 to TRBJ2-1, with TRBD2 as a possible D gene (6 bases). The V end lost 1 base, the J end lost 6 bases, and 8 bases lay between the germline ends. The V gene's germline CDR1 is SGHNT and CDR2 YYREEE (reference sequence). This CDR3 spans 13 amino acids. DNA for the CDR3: TGTGCCAGCAGCTTGTACGGGGGCAATGAGCAGTTCTTC. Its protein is CASSLYGGNEQFF. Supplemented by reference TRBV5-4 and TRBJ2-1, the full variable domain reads ETGVTQSPTHLIKTRGQQVTLRCSSQSGHNTVSWYQQALGQGPQFIFQYYREEENGRGNFPPRFSGLQFPNYSSELNVNALELDDSALYLCASSLYGGNEQFFGPGTRLTVL.

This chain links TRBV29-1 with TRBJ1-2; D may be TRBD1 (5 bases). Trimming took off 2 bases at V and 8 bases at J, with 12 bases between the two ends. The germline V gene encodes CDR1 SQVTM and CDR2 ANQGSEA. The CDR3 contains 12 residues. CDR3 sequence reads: CSVESQGYGYTF. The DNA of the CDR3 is TGCAGCGTTGAATCCCAGGGATACGGCTACACCTTC.

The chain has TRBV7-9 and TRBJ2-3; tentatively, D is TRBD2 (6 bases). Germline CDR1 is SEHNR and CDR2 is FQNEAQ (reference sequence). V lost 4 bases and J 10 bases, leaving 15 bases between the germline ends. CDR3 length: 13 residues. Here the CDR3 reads CASSWGDPASQYF. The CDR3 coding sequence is TGTGCCAGCAGCTGGGGGGACCCTGCCTCGCAGTATTTT.

In nucleotides, the CDR3 is TGTGCCAGCACAGGGGGACCAAGCTCCTACAATGAGCAGTTCTTC. Translating it yields CASTGGPSSYNEQFF. V gene TRBV6-1 combines with J gene TRBJ2-1; 7 nucleotides align to TRBD1. Germline trimming cut 7 bases from V and 0 bases from J; bases unmatched to any gene: 6. Germline assignment: CDR1 MNHNS and CDR2 SASEGT. The CDR3 is made up of 15 amino acids.

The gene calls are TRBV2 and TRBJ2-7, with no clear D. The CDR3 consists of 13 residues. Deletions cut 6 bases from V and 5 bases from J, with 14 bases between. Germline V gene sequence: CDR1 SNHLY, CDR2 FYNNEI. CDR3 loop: CASSRPGRDEQYF. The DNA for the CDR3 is TGTGCCAGCAGCCGCCCGGGTCGGGACGAGCAGTACTTC.

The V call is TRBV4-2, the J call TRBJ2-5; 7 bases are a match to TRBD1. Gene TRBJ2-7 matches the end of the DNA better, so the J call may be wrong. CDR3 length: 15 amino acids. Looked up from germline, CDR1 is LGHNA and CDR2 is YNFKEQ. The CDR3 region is CASSQDTGALYEQYF. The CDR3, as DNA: TGTGCCAGCAGCCAAGATACAGGGGCGCTCTACGAGCAGTACTTC.

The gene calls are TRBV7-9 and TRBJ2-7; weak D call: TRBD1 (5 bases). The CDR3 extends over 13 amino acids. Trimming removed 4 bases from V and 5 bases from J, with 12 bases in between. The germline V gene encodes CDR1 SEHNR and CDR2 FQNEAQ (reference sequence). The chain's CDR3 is CASSSETGHEQYF. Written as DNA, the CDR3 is TGTGCCAGCAGCTCGGAAACAGGCCACGAGCAGTACTTC.

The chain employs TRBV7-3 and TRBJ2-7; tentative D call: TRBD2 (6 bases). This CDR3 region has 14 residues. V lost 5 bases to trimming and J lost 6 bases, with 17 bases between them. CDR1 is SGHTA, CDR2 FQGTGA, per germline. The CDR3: CASSPRRQGGEQYF. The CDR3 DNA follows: TGTGCCAGCAGCCCGCGGAGGCAGGGAGGCGAGCAGTACTTC.

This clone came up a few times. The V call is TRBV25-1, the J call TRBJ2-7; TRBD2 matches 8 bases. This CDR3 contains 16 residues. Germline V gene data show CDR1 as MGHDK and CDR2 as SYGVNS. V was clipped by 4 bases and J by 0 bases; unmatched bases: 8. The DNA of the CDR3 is TGTGCCAGCAGTGGCTCGGGGGGGGGAGTCTCCTACGAGCAGTACTTC. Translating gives CASSGSGGGVSYEQYF.

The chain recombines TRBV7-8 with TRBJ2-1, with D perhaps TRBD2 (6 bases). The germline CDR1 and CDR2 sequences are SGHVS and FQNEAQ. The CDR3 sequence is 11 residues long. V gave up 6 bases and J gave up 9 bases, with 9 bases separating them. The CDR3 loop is CASRGGGEQFF. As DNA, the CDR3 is TGTGCCAGCAGGGGGGGTGGTGAGCAGTTCTTC. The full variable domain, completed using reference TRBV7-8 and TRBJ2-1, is GAGVSQSPRYKVAKRGQDVALRCDPISGHVSLFWYQQALGQGPEFLTYFQNEAQLDKSGLPSDRFFAERPEGSVSTLKIQRTQQEDSAVYLCASRGGGEQFFGPGTRLTVL.

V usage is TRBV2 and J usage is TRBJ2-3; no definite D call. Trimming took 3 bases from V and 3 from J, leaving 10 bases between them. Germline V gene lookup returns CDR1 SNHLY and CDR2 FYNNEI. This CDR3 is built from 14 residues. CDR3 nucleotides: TGTGCCAGCAGTGATCTGAGTGGTACAGATACGCAGTATTTT. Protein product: CASSDLSGTDTQYF.

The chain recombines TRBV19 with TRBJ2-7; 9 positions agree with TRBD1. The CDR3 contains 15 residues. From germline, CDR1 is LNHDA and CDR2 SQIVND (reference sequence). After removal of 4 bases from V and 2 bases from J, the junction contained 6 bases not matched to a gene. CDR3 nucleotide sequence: TGTGCCAGTAGTACCGACAGGGGGGCCCCCTACGAGCAGTACTTC. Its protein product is CASSTDRGAPYEQYF.

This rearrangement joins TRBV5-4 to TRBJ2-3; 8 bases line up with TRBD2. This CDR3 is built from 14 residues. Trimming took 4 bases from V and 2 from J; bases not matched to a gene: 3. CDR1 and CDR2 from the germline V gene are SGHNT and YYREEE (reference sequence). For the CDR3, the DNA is TGTGCCAGCAGCCAAGCGGGAGACACAGATACGCAGTATTTT. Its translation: CASSQAGDTDTQYF.

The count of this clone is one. The CDR3 is CASSLGDRGLMNTEAFF. The CDR3 coding sequence is TGCGCCAGCAGCTTGGGGGACAGGGGGCTTATGAACACTGAAGCTTTCTTT. The J gene is TRBJ1-1, the V gene TRBV5-1; 12 nucleotides line up with TRBD1. The V gene's germline CDR1 is SGHRS and CDR2 YFSETQ. This CDR3 spans 17 amino acids. The J segment lost 0 bases and the V segment lost 0 bases, leaving 3 bases of the junction unmatched. Complete variable domain (other parts from reference TRBV5-1 and TRBJ1-1): KAGVTQTPRYLIKTRGQQVTLSCSPISGHRSVSWYQQTPGQGLQFLFEYFSETQRNKGNFPGRFSGRQFSNSRSEMNVSTLELGDSALYLCASSLGDRGLMNTEAFFGQGTRLTVV.

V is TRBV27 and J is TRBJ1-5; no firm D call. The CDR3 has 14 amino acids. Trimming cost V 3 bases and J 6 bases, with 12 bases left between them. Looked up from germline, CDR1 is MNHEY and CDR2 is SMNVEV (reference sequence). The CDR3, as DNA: TGTGCCAGCAGTTTTGTGGTGTCGGGTCAGCCCCAGCATTTT. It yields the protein CASSFVVSGQPQHF.

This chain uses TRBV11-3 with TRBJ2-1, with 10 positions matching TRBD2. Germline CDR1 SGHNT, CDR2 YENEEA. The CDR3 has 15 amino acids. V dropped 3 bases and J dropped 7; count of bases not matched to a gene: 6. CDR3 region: CASSFSLAGANEQFF. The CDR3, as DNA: TGTGCCAGCAGCTTTTCGCTAGCGGGAGCTAATGAGCAGTTCTTC.

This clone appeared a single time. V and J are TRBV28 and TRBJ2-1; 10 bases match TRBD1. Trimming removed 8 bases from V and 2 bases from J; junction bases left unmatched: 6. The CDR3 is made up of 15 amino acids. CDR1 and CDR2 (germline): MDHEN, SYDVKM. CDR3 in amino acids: CASGGQGTTYNEQFF. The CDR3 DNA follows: TGTGCCAGCGGGGGACAGGGGACTACCTACAATGAGCAGTTCTTC. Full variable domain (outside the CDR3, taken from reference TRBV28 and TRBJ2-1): DVKVTQSSRYLVKRTGEKVFLECVQDMDHENMFWYRQDPGLGLRLIYFSYDVKMKEKGDIPEGYSVSREKKERFSLILESASTNQTSMYLCASGGQGTTYNEQFFGPGTRLTVL.